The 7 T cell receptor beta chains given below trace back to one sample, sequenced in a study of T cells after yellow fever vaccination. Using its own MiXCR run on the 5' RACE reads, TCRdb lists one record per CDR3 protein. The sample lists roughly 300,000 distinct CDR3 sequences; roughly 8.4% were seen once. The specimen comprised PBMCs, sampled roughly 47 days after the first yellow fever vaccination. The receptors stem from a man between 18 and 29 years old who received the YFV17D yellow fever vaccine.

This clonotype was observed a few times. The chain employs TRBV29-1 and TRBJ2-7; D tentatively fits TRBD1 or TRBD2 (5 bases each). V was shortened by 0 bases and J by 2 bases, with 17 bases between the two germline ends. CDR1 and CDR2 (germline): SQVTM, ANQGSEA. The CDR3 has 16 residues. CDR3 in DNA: TGCAGCGTTGAAGACCCTTCCCCCAGGGAGACCTACGAGCAGTACTTC. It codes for CSVEDPSPRETYEQYF.

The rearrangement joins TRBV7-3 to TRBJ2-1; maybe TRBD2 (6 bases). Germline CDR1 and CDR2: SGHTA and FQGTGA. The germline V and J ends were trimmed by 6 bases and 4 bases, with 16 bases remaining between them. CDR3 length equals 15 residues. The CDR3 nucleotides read TGTGCCAGCAGTCCGGAGGGGAATCGATACAATGAGCAGTTCTTC. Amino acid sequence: CASSPEGNRYNEQFF. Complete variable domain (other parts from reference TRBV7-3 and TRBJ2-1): GAGVSQTPSNKVTEKGKYVELRCDPISGHTALYWYRQSLGQGPEFLIYFQGTGAADDSGLPNDRFFAVRPEGSVSTLKIQRTERGDSAVYLCASSPEGNRYNEQFFGPGTRLTVL.

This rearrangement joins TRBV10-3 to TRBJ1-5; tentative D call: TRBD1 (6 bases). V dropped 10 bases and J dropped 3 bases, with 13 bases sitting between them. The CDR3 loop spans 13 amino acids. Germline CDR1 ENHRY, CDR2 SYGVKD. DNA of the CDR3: TGTGCCACAACAACAGGGTACAATCAGCCCCAGCATTTT. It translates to CATTTGYNQPQHF.

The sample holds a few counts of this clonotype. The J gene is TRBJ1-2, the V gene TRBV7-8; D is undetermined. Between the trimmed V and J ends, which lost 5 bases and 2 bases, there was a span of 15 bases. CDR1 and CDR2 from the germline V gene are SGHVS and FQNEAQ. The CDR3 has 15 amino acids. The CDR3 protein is CASSPPPTLNYGYTF. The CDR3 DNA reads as TGTGCCAGCAGCCCACCCCCGACACTCAACTATGGCTACACCTTC.

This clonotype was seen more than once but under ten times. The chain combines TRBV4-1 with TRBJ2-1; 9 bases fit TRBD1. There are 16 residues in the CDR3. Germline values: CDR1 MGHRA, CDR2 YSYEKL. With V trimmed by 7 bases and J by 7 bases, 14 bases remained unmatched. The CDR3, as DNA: TGCGCCAGCACCCCAAGTTGGGACAGGGTCGGAAATGAGCAGTTCTTC. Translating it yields CASTPSWDRVGNEQFF.

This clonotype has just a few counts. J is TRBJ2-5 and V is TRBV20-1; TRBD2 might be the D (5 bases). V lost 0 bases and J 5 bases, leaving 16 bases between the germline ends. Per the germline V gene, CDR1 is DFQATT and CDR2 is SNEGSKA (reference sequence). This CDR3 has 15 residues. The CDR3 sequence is CSARDMRLSLETQYF. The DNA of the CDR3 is TGCAGTGCTAGAGATATGAGACTATCCTTGGAGACCCAGTACTTC.

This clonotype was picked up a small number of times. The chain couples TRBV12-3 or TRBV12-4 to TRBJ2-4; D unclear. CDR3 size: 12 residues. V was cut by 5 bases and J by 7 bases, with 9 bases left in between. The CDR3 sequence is CASSPNGNIQYF. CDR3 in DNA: TGTGCCAGCAGTCCCAACGGGAACATTCAGTACTTC.